This passage covers 30 T cell receptor beta chains from one sample sequenced in a study of OX40 agonist ivuxolimab in advanced cancers. Clones were read by immunoSEQ multiplex PCR, and TCRdb kept only the in-frame ones, dropping some. Among about 40,000 clones, around four fifths were seen once, and the ten largest hold under 45%. Sequenced here: CD4+ or CD8+ T cells sorted from blood, sampled in a trial of the OX40 agonist ivuxolimab. The receptors originated from an adult with an advanced solid tumor such as melanoma, head and neck, liver or kidney cancer.

This clone was found a few times. V gene TRBV18 combines with J gene TRBJ1-3; D remains ambiguous. The CDR3 has 16 residues. From germline, CDR1 is KGHSH and CDR2 LQKENI. Trimming took 3 bases from V and 0 from J, leaving 12 bases between them. The CDR3, as DNA: TGTGCCAGCTCACCTAGCCAAGTGAACTCTGGAAACACCATATATTTT. Amino acids: CASSPSQVNSGNTIYF.

This clone has only one observation. The CDR3 DNA sequence: TGCGCCAGCAGCCAGGTACAGGGGACGGAGACCCAGTACTTC. Protein sequence: CASSQVQGTETQYF. This sequence joins TRBV5-1 and TRBJ2-5, with 7 bases identical to TRBD1. Germline V CDR1 and CDR2: SGHRS, YFSETQ. There are 14 residues in the CDR3. V was pared by 4 bases and J by 5 bases, with 8 bases of the junction left unmatched.

The chain recombines TRBV7-3 with TRBJ1-1; weak D call: TRBD1 (6 bases). Germline values: CDR1 SGHTA, CDR2 FQGTGA. Trimming took off 3 bases at V and 0 bases at J, with 8 bases between the two ends. The CDR3 length is 14 residues. In DNA form, the CDR3 reads TGTGCCAGCAGCTTGGGGGCCATGAACACTGAAGCTTTCTTT. This sequence encodes CASSLGAMNTEAFF.

The chain employs TRBV18 and TRBJ1-2, with D possibly matching TRBD1 (6 bases). Germline V gene lookup returns CDR1 KGHSH and CDR2 LQKENI. The CDR3 runs 13 residues. Trimming took 2 bases from V and 2 from J, leaving 6 bases between them. DNA of the CDR3: TGTGCCAGCTCACCAGGACAGAACTATGGCTACACCTTC. Its translation: CASSPGQNYGYTF.

J is TRBJ1-2 and V is TRBV27, with 7 bases identical to TRBD1. V dropped 0 bases and J dropped 4; count of bases not matched to a gene: 8. Germline V gene data show CDR1 as MNHEY and CDR2 as SMNVEV (reference sequence). This CDR3 is 16 amino acids long. CDR3 bases: TGTGCCAGCAGTTTATCCGAAGGAGGGGGCAGCTATGGCTACACCTTC. Protein product: CASSLSEGGGSYGYTF.

V and J are TRBV7-2 and TRBJ2-3; TRBD1 matches 8 bases. V lost 6 bases to trimming and J lost 4 bases; unmatched junction nucleotides: 6. The CDR3 spans 14 residues. Germline-derived CDR1 and CDR2 are SGHTA and FQGNSA. The CDR3 coding sequence is TGTGCCAGCAGTGGACAGGGTGTCTCAGATACGCAGTATTTT. Its protein product is CASSGQGVSDTQYF. The whole variable domain, remainder taken from reference TRBV7-2 and TRBJ2-3, is GAGVSQSPSNKVTEKGKDVELRCDPISGHTALYWYRQSLGQGLEFLIYFQGNSAPDKSGLPSDRFSAERTGGSVSTLTIQRTQQEDSAVYLCASSGQGVSDTQYFGPGTRLTVL.

The chain employs TRBV7-8 and TRBJ1-1, with a tentative D call TRBD1 (5 bases). Germline loops: CDR1 SGHVS, CDR2 FQNEAQ. This CDR3 is 13 amino acids long. Trimming shortened V by 5 bases and J by 3 bases, and 10 bases separated the two germline ends. Here the CDR3 reads CASSLRVDTEAFF. For the CDR3, the DNA is TGTGCCAGCAGCCTCAGGGTCGACACTGAAGCTTTCTTT. Filled out from reference TRBV7-8 and TRBJ1-1, the complete variable domain reads GAGVSQSPRYKVAKRGQDVALRCDPISGHVSLFWYQQALGQGPEFLTYFQNEAQLDKSGLPSDRFFAERPEGSVSTLKIQRTQQEDSAVYLCASSLRVDTEAFFGQGTRLTVV.

The chain combines TRBV2 with TRBJ1-2; no clear D. Looked up from germline, CDR1 is SNHLY and CDR2 is FYNNEI. The V end was cut by 2 bases, the J end by 5 bases, with 15 bases between. The CDR3 totals 15 residues. The CDR3, as DNA: TGTGCCAGCAGTGAACTCCCCTCGATCCGGTATGGCTACACCTTC. Its translation: CASSELPSIRYGYTF.

This clone occurred once. The rearrangement links TRBV5-6 to TRBJ1-6; maybe TRBD1 (5 bases). This CDR3 comprises 17 residues. V was shortened by 4 bases and J by 5 bases, with 19 bases between the two germline ends. From germline, CDR1 is SGHDT and CDR2 YYEEEE. The CDR3 nucleotides are TGTGCCAGCAGCGGGACGGGGGAGGCGCATAATAATTCACCCCTCCACTTT. Translation: CASSGTGEAHNNSPLHF. The full variable domain, in which reference TRBV5-6 and TRBJ1-6 provide the parts outside the CDR3, is DAGVTQSPTHLIKTRGQQVTLRCSPKSGHDTVSWYQQALGQGPQFIFQYYEEEERQRGNFPDRFSGHQFPNYSSELNVNALLLGDSALYLCASSGTGEAHNNSPLHFGNGTRLTVT.

A single count supports this clone. The rearrangement uses TRBV7-9 and TRBJ1-2; possibly TRBD1 for D (5 bases). V lost 1 base and J lost 6, with 12 bases in between. The CDR3 is 14 residues long. Per germline, CDR1 SEHNR and CDR2 FQNEAQ (reference sequence). The CDR3 DNA follows: TGTGCCAGCAGCTTAGGGGCAGGGCCTAATGGCTACACCTTC. Its protein product is CASSLGAGPNGYTF.

The chain recombines TRBV21-1 with TRBJ1-4; TRBD1, the table's D call, lacks a check against the DNA. TRBV21-1 is designated a pseudogene. The CDR3 contains 19 residues. The CDR3 DNA sequence: TGTGCCAGCAGCAAAGAAGGGACAGAGACTATTGCAACTAATGAAAAACTGTTTTTT. This encodes CASSKEGTETIATNEKLFF.

This clone was seen a handful of times. The chain employs TRBV21-1 and TRBJ1-1; TRBD1 reflects the table's D call only, with no check against the DNA. TRBV21-1 represents a pseudogene. The CDR3 covers 14 residues. The CDR3 is CASTLDRVGLEAFF. The CDR3 nucleotides read TGTGCCAGCACCCTAGACAGGGTGGGACTTGAAGCTTTCTTT.

V usage is TRBV19 and J usage is TRBJ2-5; no clear D gene. V lost 9 bases and J lost 0, with 11 bases in between. The CDR3 covers 13 residues. Per the germline V gene, CDR1 is LNHDA and CDR2 is SQIVND (reference sequence). CDR3 residues: CASTDTYQETQYF. CDR3 nucleotides: TGTGCCAGCACCGACACTTACCAAGAGACCCAGTACTTC. Supplemented by reference TRBV19 and TRBJ2-5, the full variable domain reads DGGITQSPKYLFRKEGQNVTLSCEQNLNHDAMYWYRQDPGQGLRLIYYSQIVNDFQKGDIAEGYSVSREKKESFPLTVTSAQKNPTAFYLCASTDTYQETQYFGPGTRLLVL.

The chain joins TRBV28 to TRBJ2-3; the D call may be TRBD1 or TRBD2 (6 bases each). V lost 5 bases and J 6 bases, leaving 15 bases between the germline ends. The length of the CDR3 is 14 residues. The germline V gene has CDR1 MDHEN and CDR2 SYDVKM. The CDR3 loop is CASSPRGGPDTQYF. The CDR3 region has the DNA TGTGCCAGCAGTCCCCGTGGGGGGCCGGATACGCAGTATTTT. Together with reference TRBV28 and TRBJ2-3, the CDR3 gives the full variable domain: DVKVTQSSRYLVKRTGEKVFLECVQDMDHENMFWYRQDPGLGLRLIYFSYDVKMKEKGDIPEGYSVSREKKERFSLILESASTNQTSMYLCASSPRGGPDTQYFGPGTRLTVL.

The chain combines TRBV5-6 with TRBJ1-6; 8 nucleotides line up with TRBD1. V dropped 3 bases and J dropped 9; count of bases not matched to a gene: 8. CDR1 and CDR2 from the germline V gene are SGHDT and YYEEEE. CDR3 length equals 15 residues. The CDR3 DNA follows: TGTGCCAGCAGCTCCAGGGCAGGGGGCACTTCACCCCTCCACTTT. Translated: CASSSRAGGTSPLHF.

The rearrangement links TRBV4-2 to TRBJ2-2, with D perhaps matching TRBD2 (6 bases). The CDR3 is 15 amino acids. Germline V CDR1 and CDR2: LGHNA, YNFKEQ. Trimming removed 7 bases at V and 3 bases at J, with 15 bases between. The CDR3 DNA is TGTGCCAGCAAAAATTACCCGGGGGACACCGGGGAGCTGTTTTTT. Translation: CASKNYPGDTGELFF.

This clone was detected once. The V gene is TRBV23-1, the J gene TRBJ1-5, with 7 bases that match TRBD1. TRBV23-1 is noted as an ORF with a role that remains uncertain. The CDR3 runs 18 residues. J lost 1 base, V lost 3 bases, and 12 bases had no gene match. CDR3 nucleotide sequence: TGCGCCAGCAGTCATTCGACCCCGGGACAGTCAAGCAATCAGCCCCAGCATTTT. Its protein is CASSHSTPGQSSNQPQHF.

The CDR3 region is CASKGFPLTGTQYF. CDR3 nucleotides: TGTGCCTCCAAGGGGTTCCCTCTTACAGGGACCCAGTACTTC. V usage is TRBV6-5 and J usage is TRBJ2-5, with D tentatively TRBD1 (5 bases). This CDR3 is 14 amino acids long. CDR1 MNHEY and CDR2 SVGAGI come from the germline V gene. The germline V and J ends were trimmed by 11 bases and 7 bases, with 23 bases remaining between them.

This chain links TRBV6-1 with TRBJ2-1, with 7 bases lining up with TRBD2. CDR3 length: 13 amino acids. From germline, CDR1 is MNHNS and CDR2 SASEGT. The J segment lost 6 bases and the V segment lost 2 bases, leaving 1 base of the junction unmatched. The CDR3 spells CASSELAANEQFF. The CDR3 coding sequence is TGTGCCAGCAGTGAACTAGCGGCCAATGAGCAGTTCTTC.

CDR3 sequence: CASGTSGSTDTQYF. The CDR3 region has the DNA TGTGCCAGCGGGACTAGCGGAAGCACAGATACGCAGTATTTT. V gene TRBV2 combines with J gene TRBJ2-3; TRBD2 aligns across 11 bases. This CDR3 has 14 residues. V shed 8 bases and J 0 bases; nucleotides not matched to a gene: 1. Germline V CDR1 and CDR2: SNHLY, FYNNEI.

The J gene is TRBJ1-1, the V gene TRBV7-8; 8 positions agree with TRBD1. This CDR3 region has 14 residues. Trimming took 3 bases from V and 1 from J; bases not matched to a gene: 1. Germline CDR1 reads SGHVS; CDR2 reads FQNEAQ. The DNA for the CDR3 is TGTGCCAGCAGCTTCGGACAGGGGAACACTGAAGCTTTCTTT. Translated: CASSFGQGNTEAFF.

The chain couples TRBV5-6 to TRBJ2-4, with a weak D call TRBD2 (5 bases). From germline, CDR1 is SGHDT and CDR2 YYEEEE. Between the trimmed V and J ends, which lost 5 bases and 8 bases, there was a span of 23 bases. CDR3 length: 16 amino acids. Written as DNA, the CDR3 is TGTGCCAGCAGTCTCCTGGGCCAAAAAGACGGGGACATTCAGTACTTC. Its translation is CASSLLGQKDGDIQYF.

This clone appeared a few times. V and J are TRBV10-2 and TRBJ2-6, with D perhaps assigned TRBD1 or TRBD2 (6 bases each). The germline CDR1 and CDR2 sequences are WSHSY and SAAADI. V lost 3 bases, J lost 0 bases, and 9 bases lay in between. The CDR3 runs to 16 residues. Written as DNA, the CDR3 is TGCGCCAGCAGTGATGGGGGGCTCTCTGGGGCCAACGTCCTGACTTTC. Translation gives CASSDGGLSGANVLTF.

The rearrangement joins TRBV7-3 to TRBJ2-1, with TRBD1 identical over 8 bases. The CDR3 runs to 16 residues. CDR1 and CDR2 (germline): SGHTA, FQGTGA. The ends lost 5 bases at V and 3 bases at J; junction bases unmatched: 9. The CDR3 is CASSLRTGNRYNEQFF. The CDR3 DNA follows: TGTGCCAGCAGCCTCAGGACAGGGAACCGCTACAATGAGCAGTTCTTC.

The gene calls are TRBV2 and TRBJ1-1; no definite D call. CDR1 and CDR2 (germline): SNHLY, FYNNEI. V lost 2 bases and J 0 bases, leaving 7 bases between the germline ends. This CDR3 comprises 14 residues. The DNA of the CDR3 is TGTGCCAGCAGTGAAAGGACGGTGAACACTGAAGCTTTCTTT. This translates into CASSERTVNTEAFF.

V gene TRBV5-1 combines with J gene TRBJ2-1, with D perhaps given as TRBD1 or TRBD2 (6 bases each). The CDR3 consists of 16 residues. Germline lookup yields CDR1 SGHRS and CDR2 YFSETQ. The V and J ends lost 5 bases and 6 bases respectively, with 21 bases between them. The CDR3 sequence is CASRSLPGEAINEQFF. The CDR3 DNA sequence: TGCGCCAGCAGATCGCTGCCAGGGGAGGCGATCAATGAGCAGTTCTTC. Drawing the rest from reference TRBV5-1 and TRBJ2-1, the complete variable domain is KAGVTQTPRYLIKTRGQQVTLSCSPISGHRSVSWYQQTPGQGLQFLFEYFSETQRNKGNFPGRFSGRQFSNSRSEMNVSTLELGDSALYLCASRSLPGEAINEQFFGPGTRLTVL.

The chain combines TRBV13 with TRBJ1-2; D perhaps matches TRBD1 (5 bases). CDR1 and CDR2 from the germline V gene are PRHDT and FYEKMQ (reference sequence). The CDR3 has 13 amino acids. The ends were cut back, 7 bases at V and 2 bases at J, with 11 bases in the middle. CDR3 loop: CASKGADNYGYTF. DNA of the CDR3: TGTGCCAGCAAAGGGGCGGACAACTATGGCTACACCTTC.

The chain recombines TRBV13 with TRBJ2-2; weak D call: TRBD1 (7 bases). Germline loops: CDR1 PRHDT, CDR2 FYEKMQ (reference sequence). Trimming removed 5 bases from V and 7 bases from J, with 23 bases in between. CDR3 length equals 17 residues. The CDR3 reads CASSHKNPRGAGGELFF. The CDR3 nucleotides read TGTGCCAGCAGCCACAAGAACCCCAGGGGGGCCGGCGGGGAGCTGTTTTTT.

The chain links TRBV7-9 to TRBJ1-2; 7 bases match TRBD1. CDR3 size: 13 residues. V dropped 6 bases and J dropped 7; count of bases not matched to a gene: 8. Looked up from germline, CDR1 is SEHNR and CDR2 is FQNEAQ (reference sequence). CDR3 DNA: TGTGCCAGCAGTCGCACAGGGGAGGGTGGCTACACCTTC. This codes for CASSRTGEGGYTF.

The chain combines TRBV7-3 with TRBJ2-7, with D unresolved. This CDR3 comprises 13 residues. Trimming stripped 7 bases from V and 1 base from J, with 11 bases between. Germline V gene lookup returns CDR1 SGHTA and CDR2 FQGTGA. In DNA form, the CDR3 reads TGTGCCAGCACCACATCCACATCCTACGAGCAGTACTTC. Translation gives CASTTSTSYEQYF.